This T cell receptor (beta chain) was documented in a study of T-cell reconstitution after alpha-beta-depleted transplantation in children. Deletions cut 4 bases from V and 3 bases from J, with 33 bases between. This CDR3 is built from 21 residues. Germline V gives CDR1 SGHRS, CDR2 YFSETQ. The library targeted TCRbeta and was prepared with unique molecular identifiers. TCRdb analysed the PCR reads with MiXCR anew, one entry per CDR3 protein. Of some 75,000 distinct CDR3 sequences in the sample, approximately 7.4% were seen once. This clonotype was observed a few times. The rearrangement joins TRBV5-1 to TRBJ2-3; D might be TRBD1 or TRBD2, each matching 5 bases. The receptor comes from a human donor who donated a stem cell graft to a child with acute lymphoblastic leukemia. This material consisted of PBMCs from the stem cell graft donor, taken from the stem cell graft. CDR3 bases: TGCGCCAGCAGCCCCCCCCTCGTGACCTTTACTGGGACCCCGACTACAGATACGCAGTATTTT. Its translation: CASSPPLVTFTGTPTTDTQYF.